These 17 T cell receptor beta chains were sequenced from one sample in a study of response to subunit inactivated influenza vaccine. TCRdb passed the RT-PCR reads through MiXCR, listing each CDR3 protein once. The table has roughly 550,000 distinct CDR3 sequences, roughly a quarter seen once. Another study also made use of these data, one on T cells expressing NK-cell markers. That study adds: As the method of synthesis, 5'RACE template switching with UMIs yielded TCR beta cDNA.

Material: CD4+ T cells sorted from PBMCs, obtained about 13 days after vaccination. The receptor source for this set is a man aged 45-65 years who received an inactivated influenza vaccine.

V usage is TRBV7-9 and J usage is TRBJ2-3, with no clear D. V lost 2 bases, J lost 0 bases, and 12 bases lay in between. Germline V CDR1 and CDR2: SEHNR, FQNEAQ (reference sequence). The CDR3 extends over 16 amino acids. The CDR3 is CASSLLVQSSTDTQYF. DNA of the CDR3: TGTGCCAGCAGCTTACTTGTACAGTCAAGCACAGATACGCAGTATTTT. The full variable domain, rest sourced from reference TRBV7-9 and TRBJ2-3, is DTGVSQNPRHKITKRGQNVTFRCDPISEHNRLYWYRQTLGQGPEFLTYFQNEAQLEKSRLLSDRFSAERPKGSFSTLEIQRTEQGDSAMYLCASSLLVQSSTDTQYFGPGTRLTVL.

This rearrangement joins TRBV28 to TRBJ1-5; D is possibly TRBD1 (6 bases). CDR1 is MDHEN, CDR2 SYDVKM, per germline. Trimming removed 6 bases from V and 4 bases from J, with 19 bases in between. This CDR3 region has 16 residues. The CDR3 DNA reads as TGTGCCAGCAGCGACGACAGGTACTGGGCAAATCAGCCCCAGCATTTT. Encoded protein: CASSDDRYWANQPQHF. The variable domain in full, with the rest retrieved from reference TRBV28 and TRBJ1-5, is DVKVTQSSRYLVKRTGEKVFLECVQDMDHENMFWYRQDPGLGLRLIYFSYDVKMKEKGDIPEGYSVSREKKERFSLILESASTNQTSMYLCASSDDRYWANQPQHFGDGTRLSIL.

The table lists this clonotype with a few counts. CDR3 sequence reads: CATSDLRGGLASEQFF. The DNA for the CDR3 is TGTGCCACCAGTGATTTGCGGGGAGGACTAGCCAGTGAGCAGTTCTTC. The genes are TRBV24-1 and TRBJ2-1, with TRBD2 identical over 8 bases. The V and J ends lost 0 bases and 9 bases, in that order; junction bases with no gene match: 9. Germline V gives CDR1 KGHDR, CDR2 SFDVKD. The CDR3 totals 16 residues.

In its sample, this clonotype was seen a few times. The V call is TRBV9, the J call TRBJ2-7; D possibly matches TRBD1 or TRBD2 (6 bases each). CDR1 is SGDLS, CDR2 YYNGEE, per germline. V lost 4 bases, J lost 6 bases, and 20 bases lay in between. The CDR3 is 15 amino acids. CDR3 DNA sequence: TGTGCCAGCAGCCCAAGCCCCGAAGGGGGGCGCGAGCAGTACTTC. It is translated as CASSPSPEGGREQYF.

This clonotype was found many times. The chain uses TRBV29-1 and TRBJ2-7; D possibly corresponds to TRBD2 (6 bases). Trimming cost V 4 bases and J 6 bases, with 10 bases left between them. This CDR3 has 11 amino acids. Germline values: CDR1 SQVTM, CDR2 ANQGSEA. The CDR3 spells CSVVGGFEQYF. As DNA, the CDR3 is TGCAGCGTTGTTGGAGGGTTCGAGCAGTACTTC.

CDR3 amino acids: CAISGSQINTGELFF. The CDR3 DNA is TGTGCCATCAGTGGGAGTCAGATAAACACCGGGGAGCTGTTTTTT. V and J are TRBV10-3 and TRBJ2-2; D unclear. Trimming cost V 4 bases and J 2 bases, with 11 bases left between them. The germline gives CDR1 ENHRY, CDR2 SYGVKD. The CDR3 is made up of 15 amino acids.

This sequence joins TRBV5-1 and TRBJ2-7; D uncertain. Germline lookup yields CDR1 SGHRS and CDR2 YFSETQ. V dropped 0 bases and J dropped 5 bases, with 6 bases sitting between them. The CDR3 covers 12 residues. CDR3 sequence (DNA): TGCGCCAGCAGCTTGGAGTACCACGAGCAGTACTTC. Amino acids: CASSLEYHEQYF.

This clonotype was seen only a few times. This sequence joins TRBV28 and TRBJ2-5; D remains ambiguous. The CDR3 runs 13 residues. V was clipped by 4 bases and J by 2 bases, with 8 bases between them. Germline V CDR1 and CDR2: MDHEN, SYDVKM. CDR3 DNA: TGTGCCAGCAGTTGGAATGGACAAGAGACCCAGTACTTC. Residues: CASSWNGQETQYF. Complete variable domain (other parts from reference TRBV28 and TRBJ2-5): DVKVTQSSRYLVKRTGEKVFLECVQDMDHENMFWYRQDPGLGLRLIYFSYDVKMKEKGDIPEGYSVSREKKERFSLILESASTNQTSMYLCASSWNGQETQYFGPGTRLLVL.

V gene TRBV11-2 combines with J gene TRBJ2-2; 9 bases map to TRBD1. Germline V gives CDR1 SGHAT, CDR2 FQNNGV. The CDR3 length is 19 residues. V shed 2 bases and J 4 bases; nucleotides not matched to a gene: 14. The CDR3 DNA reads TGTGCCAGCAGCTTAAAAGACAGGGGGTTCTCTTCCCCCACCGGGGAGCTGTTTTTT. It translates to CASSLKDRGFSSPTGELFF. Full variable domain (rest looked up from reference TRBV11-2 and TRBJ2-2): EAGVAQSPRYKIIEKRQSVAFWCNPISGHATLYWYQQILGQGPKLLIQFQNNGVVDDSQLPKDRFSAERLKGVDSTLKIQPAKLEDSAVYLCASSLKDRGFSSPTGELFFGEGSRLTVL.

Ten or more counts support this clonotype. The chain uses TRBV7-9 and TRBJ2-5; D unclear. Germline CDR1 reads SEHNR; CDR2 reads FQNEAQ (reference sequence). V was cut by 3 bases and J by 1 base, with 12 bases left in between. The CDR3 is 15 residues long. Written as DNA, the CDR3 is TGTGCCAGCAGCTTCCAGGCCTCAGGCCAAGAGACCCAGTACTTC. Encoded protein: CASSFQASGQETQYF. The full variable domain, completed using reference TRBV7-9 and TRBJ2-5, is DTGVSQNPRHKITKRGQNVTFRCDPISEHNRLYWYRQTLGQGPEFLTYFQNEAQLEKSRLLSDRFSAERPKGSFSTLEIQRTEQGDSAMYLCASSFQASGQETQYFGPGTRLLVL.

The genes are TRBV20-1 and TRBJ2-1, with a possible D match to TRBD2 (7 bases). The V and J ends lost 3 bases and 3 bases respectively, with 18 bases between them. Germline V gives CDR1 DFQATT, CDR2 SNEGSKA (reference sequence). The CDR3 has 16 amino acids. The CDR3 here is CSASRGGGAVYNEQFF. CDR3 in DNA: TGCAGTGCTAGCCGAGGAGGGGGGGCCGTCTACAATGAGCAGTTCTTC.

There are many counts of this clonotype. This chain connects TRBV5-1 to TRBJ2-1; possible D gene TRBD1, 6 bases. Germline CDR1 is SGHRS and CDR2 is YFSETQ. The V and J ends lost 4 bases and 4 bases respectively, with 12 bases between them. CDR3 size: 14 residues. The CDR3 is CASSTGQSYNEQFF. In DNA form, the CDR3 reads TGCGCCAGCAGCACCGGACAGAGTTACAATGAGCAGTTCTTC.

There are a few counts of this clonotype. This chain links TRBV20-1 with TRBJ2-1, with 7 bases that match TRBD2. Per the germline V gene, CDR1 is DFQATT and CDR2 is SNEGSKA (reference sequence). The CDR3 covers 15 residues. V was pared by 3 bases and J by 6 bases, with 11 bases of the junction left unmatched. The CDR3 region is CSASGGEGNINEQFF. CDR3 DNA: TGCAGTGCTAGTGGGGGGGAGGGTAATATCAATGAGCAGTTCTTC.

This clonotype occurred a few times. The V call is TRBV10-3, the J call TRBJ2-5, with 10 bases matching TRBD2. Germline CDR1 is ENHRY and CDR2 is SYGVKD. The CDR3 sequence is 19 residues long. V lost 2 bases to trimming and J lost 5 bases; unmatched junction nucleotides: 17. The CDR3 DNA sequence: TGTGCCATCAGTGAGCCGGATCCTAGAGCGGGAGGGGGCAGGGAGACCCAGTACTTC. Amino acid sequence: CAISEPDPRAGGGRETQYF.

This clonotype was picked up a small number of times. The chain has TRBV10-3 and TRBJ2-3; 8 bases agree with TRBD2. Trimming cost V 6 bases and J 3 bases; bases outside gene matches: 2. Germline lookup yields CDR1 ENHRY and CDR2 SYGVKD. CDR3 size: 13 residues. In DNA, the CDR3 is TGTGCCATCAGGAGCGGGGGAACAGATACGCAGTATTTT. Protein: CAIRSGGTDTQYF.

This clonotype was found a few times. This chain uses TRBV7-2 with TRBJ1-4; TRBD1 is a possible D gene (5 bases). The V gene lost 2 bases and the J gene lost 7 bases, with 11 bases spanning the gap. CDR3 length: 14 amino acids. Germline CDR1 is SGHTA and CDR2 is FQGNSA. CDR3 DNA: TGTGCCAGCAGCTTAAGTCGGGACTTTGAAAAACTGTTTTTT. As protein: CASSLSRDFEKLFF.

V gene TRBV20-1 combines with J gene TRBJ2-2, with TRBD2 identical over 9 bases. The CDR3 consists of 15 residues. V lost 6 bases to trimming and J lost 2 bases; unmatched junction nucleotides: 7. Germline CDR1 and CDR2: DFQATT and SNEGSKA (reference sequence). The CDR3 DNA is TGCAGTGCACTCCCGGGACTAGCTAACACCGGGGAGCTGTTTTTT. Protein product: CSALPGLANTGELFF.